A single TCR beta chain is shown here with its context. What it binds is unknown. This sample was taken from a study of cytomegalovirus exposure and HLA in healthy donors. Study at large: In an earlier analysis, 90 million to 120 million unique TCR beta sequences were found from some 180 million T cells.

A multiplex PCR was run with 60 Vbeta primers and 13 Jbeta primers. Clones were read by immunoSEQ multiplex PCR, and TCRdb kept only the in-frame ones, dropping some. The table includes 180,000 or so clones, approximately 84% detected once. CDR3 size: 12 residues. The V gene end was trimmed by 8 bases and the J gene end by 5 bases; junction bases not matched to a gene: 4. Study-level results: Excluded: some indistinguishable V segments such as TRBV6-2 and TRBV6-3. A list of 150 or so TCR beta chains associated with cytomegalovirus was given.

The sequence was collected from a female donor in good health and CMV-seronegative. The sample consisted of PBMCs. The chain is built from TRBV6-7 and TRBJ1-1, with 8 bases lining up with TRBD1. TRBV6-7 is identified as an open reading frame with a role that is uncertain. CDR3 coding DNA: TGTGCCAGCCAGGGGGCAGGAACTGAAGCTTTCTTT. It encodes CASQGAGTEAFF.